The clone carrying this T cell receptor beta chain was recorded at least ten times. The antigen is undetermined. The sample originates from a study of CD8 T cells in ankylosing spondylitis. Study-wide results and caveats: A motif of eight or nine highly homologous TCR beta variants was seen as apparently characteristic of ankylosing spondylitis blood.

TCRdb processed the 5' RACE reads anew with MiXCR; each CDR3 protein has one entry. The sample lists 200,000 to 250,000 distinct CDR3 sequences, 7% to 8% occurring once. Per the germline V gene, CDR1 is SGDLS and CDR2 is YYNGEE. V was trimmed by 0 bases and J by 4 bases, leaving 5 bases between them. This CDR3 spans 14 amino acids. Sample: blood, either unsorted or a sorted T cell fraction (not recorded which). The sequence derives from a male donor with ankylosing spondylitis. The rearrangement uses TRBV9 and TRBJ2-6; D is unclear. The CDR3, as DNA: TGTGCCAGCAGCGTAGGGGCGGGGGCCAACGTCCTGACTTTC. This translates into CASSVGAGANVLTF.